This T cell receptor (beta chain) was profiled in a study of cytomegalovirus exposure and HLA in healthy donors. The junction had 8 bases not matched to a gene; V was cut back by 10 bases and J by 4 bases. Germline V gene lookup returns CDR1 SNHLY and CDR2 FYNNEI. The CDR3 has 13 residues. The repertoire was sequenced with immunoSEQ multiplex PCR; TCRdb's copy has only in-frame clones and lacks some. The sample lists around 300,000 clones; around 87% were seen once. Sequencing was carried out using PBMCs. The chain couples TRBV2 to TRBJ1-2, with TRBD1 identical over 8 bases. The sequence was obtained from a woman aged 18-29 years in good health and CMV-seronegative. This chain's CDR3 is CANTGGLVYGYTF. In DNA form, the CDR3 reads TGTGCCAATACAGGGGGTTTAGTCTATGGCTACACCTTC.